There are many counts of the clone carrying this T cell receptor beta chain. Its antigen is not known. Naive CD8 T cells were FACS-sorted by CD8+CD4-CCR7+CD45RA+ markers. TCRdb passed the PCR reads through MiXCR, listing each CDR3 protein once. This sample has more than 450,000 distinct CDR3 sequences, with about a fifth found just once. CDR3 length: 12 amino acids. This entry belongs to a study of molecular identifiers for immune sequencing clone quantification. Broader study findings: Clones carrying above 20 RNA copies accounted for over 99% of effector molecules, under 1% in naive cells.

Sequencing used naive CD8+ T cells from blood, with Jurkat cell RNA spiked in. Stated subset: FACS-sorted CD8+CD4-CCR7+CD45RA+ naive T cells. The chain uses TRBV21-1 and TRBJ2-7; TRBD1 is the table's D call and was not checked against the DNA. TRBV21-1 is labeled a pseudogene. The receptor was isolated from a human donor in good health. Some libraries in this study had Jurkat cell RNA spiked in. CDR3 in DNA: TGTGCCAGCAGCACCAGGGTATACGAGCAGTACTTC. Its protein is CASSTRVYEQYF.